These 22 T cell receptor beta chains originate from one sample sequenced in a study of regulatory T cells in long-lasting Graves disease. Sequencing libraries for TCR beta were prepared with iRepertoire HTBI primers and Arm-PCR of CDR3 regions. Using its own MiXCR run on the multiplex PCR reads, TCRdb lists one record per CDR3 protein. The data show 530,000 or so distinct CDR3 sequences, with approximately 12% seen just once and 10% held by the top ten. Time point meaning: newly diagnosed GD, antithyroid drugs for less than 3 months. PBMC RNA was the source of the TCR library. The data also belong to a second study, concerning T cells in Graves' hyperthyroidism and ophthalmopathy.

This sample comprised peripheral blood mononuclear cells (PBMCs), obtained at new diagnosis, from a patient treated with antithyroid drugs. These receptors all come from a man aged 25 to 40 with Graves disease.

This chain joins TRBV5-1 and TRBJ1-1, with 9 bases aligning to TRBD1. CDR3 length: 15 amino acids. Germline trimming cut 4 bases from V and 0 bases from J; bases unmatched to any gene: 4. Germline assignment: CDR1 SGHRS and CDR2 YFSETQ. This CDR3 is CASSARTGVNTEAFF. The CDR3 DNA follows: TGCGCCAGCAGCGCTCGGACAGGGGTGAACACTGAAGCTTTCTTT.

CDR3 nucleotide sequence: TGCAGTGCTAGTACCCCCCTAGCGGGAGTACACGAGCAGTACTTC. It translates to CSASTPLAGVHEQYF. V gene TRBV20-1 combines with J gene TRBJ2-7; 10 bases line up with TRBD2. CDR3 length equals 15 residues. Germline V gives CDR1 DFQATT, CDR2 SNEGSKA (reference sequence). J gave up 5 bases and V 3 bases, and 10 bases lay outside the gene matches.

This clonotype was detected a few times. The chain joins TRBV5-1 to TRBJ2-7, with 10 bases matching TRBD2. The V and J ends lost 1 base and 6 bases, in that order; junction bases with no gene match: 7. Germline CDR1 SGHRS, CDR2 YFSETQ. The CDR3 is 15 residues long. As DNA, the CDR3 is TGCGCCAGCAGCTTGAGGCTAGCGGGAGATTCCGAGCAGTACTTC. This gives the protein CASSLRLAGDSEQYF.

This clonotype has a handful of counts. The chain combines TRBV6-1 with TRBJ1-2; unclear D gene. Trimming cost V 8 bases and J 6 bases, with 10 bases left between them. This CDR3 is built from 11 residues. The germline V gene has CDR1 MNHNS and CDR2 SASEGT. The CDR3 DNA reads as TGTGCCAGCTTTCATCAAGATGGCTACACCTTC. It encodes CASFHQDGYTF.

The table lists this clonotype with a count of one. CDR3 DNA: TGCGCCAGCAGCCAAGACGCCCAGCTCCAAGAGACCCAGTACTTC. The encoded protein is CASSQDAQLQETQYF. The chain has TRBV4-1 and TRBJ2-5; unclear D gene. Trimming cost V 0 bases and J 1 base, with 9 bases left between them. CDR1 and CDR2 (germline): MGHRA, YSYEKL. The CDR3 covers 15 residues.

A word on this clonotype: A much more abundant neighbour one base away suggests this may be a read error. V gene TRBV9 combines with J gene TRBJ2-5; no definite D call. CDR1 is SGDLS and CDR2 is YYNGEE in the germline V gene. This CDR3 has 15 amino acids. The CDR3 loop is CASSVASSLGETQHF. The CDR3 DNA reads TGTGCCAGCAGCGTAGCCAGCAGTCTGGGCGAGACCCAGCACTTC.

This clonotype was observed many times. This rearrangement joins TRBV29-1 to TRBJ1-2; D possibly corresponds to TRBD1 (6 bases). This CDR3 region has 13 residues. Trimming took 5 bases from V and 5 from J, leaving 15 bases between them. CDR1 and CDR2 (germline): SQVTM, ANQGSEA. The CDR3 loop reads CSVPSGQGYGYTF. Here the CDR3 DNA reads TGCAGCGTTCCATCGGGACAAGGGTATGGCTACACCTTC.

This clonotype was seen more than once but under ten times. The chain recombines TRBV4-1 with TRBJ2-7, with D possibly TRBD1 on 7 matching bases. V lost 0 bases and J 2 bases, leaving 14 bases between the germline ends. The CDR3 is made up of 16 amino acids. CDR1 is MGHRA, CDR2 YSYEKL, per germline. CDR3 in amino acids: CASSQDVGRGAYEQYF. Written as DNA, the CDR3 is TGCGCCAGCAGCCAAGATGTTGGCAGGGGGGCCTACGAGCAGTACTTC.

This chain uses TRBV6-5 with TRBJ1-5; 9 positions match TRBD1. The V gene's germline CDR1 is MNHEY and CDR2 SVGAGI. V was clipped by 4 bases and J by 7 bases; unmatched bases: 2. There are 13 residues in the CDR3. The CDR3 coding sequence is TGTGCCAGCAGTTCGGGACAGGGCCAGCCCCAGCATTTT. Translating it yields CASSSGQGQPQHF.

This clonotype was recorded a few times. The gene calls are TRBV20-1 and TRBJ2-7, with D perhaps matching TRBD2 (5 bases). The CDR3 contains 13 residues. V dropped 3 bases and J dropped 6 bases, with 15 bases sitting between them. Germline V lookup: CDR1 DFQATT, CDR2 SNEGSKA (reference sequence). The CDR3 spells CSARDSRWSEQYF. The CDR3 DNA reads TGCAGTGCTAGGGACTCTCGTTGGAGCGAGCAGTACTTC.

This chain links TRBV30 with TRBJ1-2, with TRBD1 as a possible D gene (6 bases). Trimming removed 3 bases at V and 4 bases at J, with 15 bases between. CDR1 is GTSNPN and CDR2 is SVGIG in the germline V gene (reference sequence). This CDR3 is built from 14 residues. Here the CDR3 reads CAWRDSSSFYGYTF. CDR3 in DNA: TGTGCCTGGAGGGACAGCTCAAGCTTCTATGGCTACACCTTC.

The chain employs TRBV5-6 and TRBJ2-3; 8 bases line up with TRBD1. V was pared by 0 bases and J by 5 bases, with 5 bases of the junction left unmatched. The CDR3 totals 15 residues. Germline CDR1 and CDR2: SGHDT and YYEEEE. The CDR3, as DNA: TGTGCCAGCAGCTTGGGGACAGGGATAGGAGATACGCAGTATTTT. Its translation is CASSLGTGIGDTQYF.

The sample holds a few counts of this clonotype. The chain employs TRBV20-1 and TRBJ2-3; possibly TRBD2 for D (6 bases). The DNA end is a closer match to TRBJ2-5, so the J assignment may be wrong. The CDR3 runs to 12 residues. From germline, CDR1 is DFQATT and CDR2 SNEGSKA (reference sequence). The CDR3 DNA sequence: TGCAGTGCTAGAGCAGGGAGGGAGACCCAGTACTTC. This codes for CSARAGRETQYF.

This clonotype was observed many times. The rearrangement joins TRBV30 to TRBJ1-3; the D gene is possibly TRBD1 (6 bases). CDR3 length: 14 amino acids. Germline CDR1 reads GTSNPN; CDR2 reads SVGIG (reference sequence). Trimming removed 4 bases at V and 3 bases at J, with 13 bases between. The CDR3 DNA sequence: TGTGCCTGGAACAGGGTTTTAGGTGGAAACACCATATATTTT. It specifies CAWNRVLGGNTIYF.

A few counts support this clonotype. The chain is built from TRBV6-2 or TRBV6-3 and TRBJ1-6, with D maybe TRBD1 (5 bases). Germline CDR1 MNHEY, CDR2 SVGEGT. The CDR3 extends over 13 amino acids. V was trimmed by 5 bases and J by 6 bases, leaving 8 bases between them. The CDR3 DNA follows: TGTGCCAGCAGTGACAGCGTTAATTCACCCCTCCACTTT. Protein sequence: CASSDSVNSPLHF.

The CDR3 spells CASQGDNEKLFF. The CDR3 coding sequence is TGTGCCAGCCAAGGTGATAATGAAAAACTGTTTTTT. V is TRBV6-1 and J is TRBJ1-4; no clear D. Trimming stripped 8 bases from V and 4 bases from J, with 8 bases between. The germline gives CDR1 MNHNS, CDR2 SASEGT. The CDR3 consists of 12 residues.

This clonotype occurred a few times. A much larger clone lies a single base off, so this may be a read error. The V and J genes are TRBV11-2 and TRBJ2-7; 9 bases agree with TRBD2. CDR3 size: 16 residues. Germline-derived CDR1 and CDR2 are SGHAT and FQNNGV. The CDR3 DNA is TGTGCCAGCAGCTTAGTAAGCGGGGGGCGGGTTACCGAGCAGCACTTC. Amino acid sequence: CASSLVSGGRVTEQHF. The full variable domain, rest sourced from reference TRBV11-2 and TRBJ2-7, is EAGVAQSPRYKIIEKRQSVAFWCNPISGHATLYWYQQILGQGPKLLIQFQNNGVVDDSQLPKDRFSAERLKGVDSTLKIQPAKLEDSAVYLCASSLVSGGRVTEQHFGPGTRLTVT.

This clonotype was counted ten times or more. This rearrangement joins TRBV7-2 to TRBJ2-1, with 13 bases fitting TRBD2. After removal of 4 bases from V and 12 bases from J, the junction contained 6 bases not matched to a gene. The CDR3 has 14 amino acids. The germline V gene has CDR1 SGHTA and CDR2 FQGNSA. Here the CDR3 DNA reads TGTGCCAGCAGCTCTCAAAGACTAGCGGGAGGGCAGTTCTTC. Its translation: CASSSQRLAGGQFF.

At least ten counts were recorded for this clonotype. This rearrangement joins TRBV18 to TRBJ2-3; D unclear. This CDR3 spans 13 amino acids. The germline CDR1 and CDR2 sequences are KGHSH and LQKENI. Trimming removed 3 bases from V and 0 bases from J, with 4 bases in between. CDR3 protein: CASSPASTDTQYF. Written as DNA, the CDR3 is TGTGCCAGCTCACCCGCGAGCACAGATACGCAGTATTTT.

This clonotype was picked up a small number of times. The chain carries TRBV20-1 and TRBJ2-2, with 9 bases aligning to TRBD2. Germline CDR1 and CDR2: DFQATT and SNEGSKA (reference sequence). This CDR3 spans 17 amino acids. J gave up 1 base and V 1 base, and 7 bases lay outside the gene matches. The CDR3: CSARGLAGVVNTGELFF. The CDR3 DNA reads TGCAGTGCTAGAGGATTAGCGGGAGTAGTGAACACCGGGGAGCTGTTTTTT.

The V gene is TRBV12-3 or TRBV12-4, the J gene TRBJ2-6; maybe TRBD1 (6 bases). CDR3 length: 16 amino acids. The V and J ends lost 3 bases and 4 bases respectively, with 13 bases between them. CDR3 DNA: TGTGCCAGCAGTTTTAATTCTGGGACAGGGGCCAACGTCCTGACTTTC. Encoded protein: CASSFNSGTGANVLTF.

The rearrangement links TRBV6-1 to TRBJ2-7; D not resolved. This CDR3 comprises 13 residues. Germline V lookup: CDR1 MNHNS, CDR2 SASEGT. The V end was cut by 4 bases, the J end by 2 bases, with 9 bases between. The CDR3 DNA sequence: TGTGCCAGCAGTGCGACGGCCCCCTACGAGCAGTACTTC. Translating it yields CASSATAPYEQYF.